A selection of T cell receptor beta chains follows, all from one sample in a study of beta chain features in type 1 diabetes. Sequenced by immunoSEQ multiplex PCR; TCRdb stores in-frame clones only, minus some. Of 500,000 to 800,000 clones in the sample, around 12% were seen once. Sequenced material: naive CD4+ T cells from blood. The source is a man under 40 with type 1 diabetes. The CDR3 runs from the conserved cysteine through the conserved F or W. The order of the fields is V gene, J gene, clone size, D gene, CDR3 protein, CDR3 DNA. A D gene is named only where the DNA matches it firmly. A clone size is listed for some rows: how often the clone was seen (once, few, many), or a class if it is expanded.

V gene: TRBV4-2; J gene: TRBJ2-3; clone size: few; D gene: TRBD2; CDR3 protein: CASSQDPTSGGGTDTQYF; CDR3 DNA: TGTGCCAGCAGCCAAGACCCGACTAGCGGGGGGGGAACAGATACGCAGTATTTT
V gene: TRBV27; J gene: TRBJ1-2; clone size: few; D gene: TRBD1; CDR3 protein: CASSIDRDLGGYTF; CDR3 DNA: TGTGCCAGCTCTATTGACAGGGACCTCGGTGGCTACACCTTC
V gene: TRBV29-1; J gene: TRBJ2-1; clone size: few; D gene: TRBD1; CDR3 protein: CSVAKGQGYYNEQFF; CDR3 DNA: TGCAGCGTCGCGAAGGGACAGGGGTACTACAATGAGCAGTTCTTC
V gene: TRBV9; J gene: TRBJ2-7; clone size: few; D gene: TRBD2; CDR3 protein: CASSAGGGQTYEQYF; CDR3 DNA: TGTGCCAGCAGCGCGGGAGGGGGTCAAACCTACGAGCAGTACTTC
V gene: TRBV5-1; J gene: TRBJ2-7; clone size: .; D gene: .; CDR3 protein: CASSLGRGTGSEQYF; CDR3 DNA: TGCGCCAGCAGCTTGGGACGGGGCACAGGTTCCGAGCAGTACTTC
V gene: TRBV4-3; J gene: TRBJ1-5; clone size: few; D gene: .; CDR3 protein: CASSQEGRVNQPQHF; CDR3 DNA: TGCGCCAGCAGCCAAGAAGGCAGGGTGAATCAGCCCCAGCATTTT
V gene: TRBV18; J gene: TRBJ1-1; clone size: few; D gene: .; CDR3 protein: CASSPRGPNTEAFF; CDR3 DNA: TGTGCCAGCTCACCAAGGGGACCGAACACTGAAGCTTTCTTT
V gene: TRBV29-1; J gene: TRBJ1-4; clone size: .; D gene: .; CDR3 protein: CSVGWRSNEKLFF; CDR3 DNA: TGCAGCGTTGGGTGGAGGTCTAATGAAAAACTGTTTTTT
V gene: TRBV7-2; J gene: TRBJ2-5; clone size: .; D gene: .; CDR3 protein: CASSLDRELPPYF; CDR3 DNA: TGTGCCAGCAGCTTGGACAGAGAACTACCCCCGTACTTC
V gene: TRBV4-2; J gene: TRBJ2-5; clone size: .; D gene: .; CDR3 protein: CASSQERVETQYF; CDR3 DNA: TGTGCCAGCAGCCAGGAACGGGTCGAGACCCAGTACTTC
V gene: TRBV29-1; J gene: TRBJ1-1; clone size: .; D gene: .; CDR3 protein: CSVDRQENTEAFF; CDR3 DNA: TGCAGCGTTGATAGGCAAGAGAACACTGAAGCTTTCTTT